This T cell receptor beta chain was captured by sequencing in a study of shared clonotypes between healthy human individuals (TCRdb year 2020). Turning to the overall study: A few men and a couple of women, aged 18 to 49 years, made up the cohort. For each donor, CD4 naive and CD4 memory were each given three plates, CD8 naive was given two plates, and CD8 memory was given one plate. To estimate repertoire size and how much clonotype sharing occurs between individuals, the study deeply sequenced the blood TCR repertoires of roughly 5 healthy adults. To increase sequencing depth and limit assay-specific biases, TCR repertoire library preparation and sequencing were carried out by different laboratories using diverse techniques. Each donor's leukapheresis produced roughly between roughly 0.94 and 9.5 billion PBMCs. What the study reported, not specific to this receptor: Sharing across a few donors was observed for approximately 5% of naive CD4, 3.5% of naive CD8, 2% to 2.5% of memory CD4, and roughly 0.43% of memory CD8 clonotypes. Only blood was sampled, and tissue TCR repertoires likely differ from those in blood. Because the study included only a small number of donors, the genetic and exposure-history diversity represented was limited. Compared with non-shared clonotypes, clonotypes shared by all four sorted-subset donors had higher generation probabilities. Naive subsets generally had larger estimated clonotype richness than memory subsets. Pairwise subsampling led to the expectation that sequencing depth would affect the degree of clonotype sharing among donors. Incomplete sequencing was indicated by rarefaction of sorted-subset datasets, despite the large sequencing depth.

Using the deep immunoSEQ assay, multiplex PCR amplified TCR CDR3 regions from genomic DNA. Genomic DNA extracted from each cell subset was distributed evenly over all wells of several immunoSEQ 96-well plates, and each plate served as one replicate. Each replicate PCR for sorted subsets received around 200 ng genomic DNA, equal to tens of thousands of T cell genomes. Purified libraries were measured with a Qubit 3.0 fluorometer, size-checked on a Bioanalyzer 2100, and measured again with the KAPA Library Quantification kit. Every immunoSEQ 96-well plate was sequenced on a separate single-read 150-cycle Illumina NextSeq 550 flow cell. The paper's processing steps were these. Because only junctional sequences without quality scores were contained in the immunoSEQ output, filtering matching that applied to full-length reads could not be performed. Sequences were annotated with PyIR, a Python wrapper for IgBLAST v1.9, and V/J genes and CDR3 were assigned using IMGT germline references. Reads were filtered out if the reads had weak V/J assignments (E-value above 1e-6), no CDR3, stop codons, out-of-frame junctions, or ambiguous translated residues. V3J clonotypes were defined by identical inferred V gene, J gene, and CDR3 amino acid sequence. To compute the percentage overlap between repertoires, the number of shared unique clonotypes was divided by the size of the smaller repertoire. Repertoire richness was assessed with RTK rarefaction, the Chao1 estimator, and Recon v2.1 estimates of unobserved clonotypes. For all TCRbeta clonotypes obtained by the gDNA method from a handful of donors, generation probabilities were computed with OLGA. TCRdb provides this immuneACCESS table in a form limited to in-frame rearrangements. Some clones are lacking; in checked studies, under half of them reflect an unresolved V gene, and why the rest are absent is not known. The V and J calls and clone size were taken over from that table, and D and trimming were inferred from the DNA. Here the sample has more than 2 million clones; 85% to 95% occur a single time. The ten biggest clones cover more than 0.1% of the sample.

This clone has just one count. Its antigen is not yet known. No qualities accompany the bases; no much larger clone lies one base away. Between the V and J ends, shortened by 4 bases and 5 bases respectively, the junction contains 14 bases. The germline V gene provides CDR1 SNHLY and CDR2 FYNNEI. Counted from cysteine to phenylalanine, this CDR3 has 14 amino acids. Only the CDR3 region is kept as DNA, spanning 42 bases read in frame from base 1. The donors were healthy, HIV-negative adults with no recently reported acute infections or vaccinations. Every donor was a Caucasian adult residing in Nashville, Tennessee, USA. CD4+ T cells were enriched by magnetic negative selection, after which naive cells were positively selected on CD45RA and the negative fraction was taken as the memory subset. Blood was collected by leukapheresis, and PBMCs were isolated by Ficoll-Histopaque density gradient centrifugation and then cryopreserved in liquid nitrogen vapor phase. Purity and quantity of every magnetically sorted T cell population were checked by analytical flow cytometry. From each sorted fraction, genomic DNA was isolated and quantified by UV absorbance on a Nanodrop 2000c.

Sequencing was done on a sample of naive CD4+ T cells sorted from blood. The meaning of the sample's cell subset or site label: CD45RA+ positively selected. The chain links TRBV2 with TRBJ1-2; the D gene lacks a confident call. This TCR was sampled from a man aged 18 to 30 in good health. This receptor carries the CDR3 CASSGSAGSYGYTF. The nucleotide sequence reads TGTGCCAGCAGTGGCTCCGCAGGAAGTTATGGCTACACCTTC.